What follows is one T cell receptor beta chain and its context. This clonotype showed up many times. Its binding antigen is unknown. No much larger clone is present one base from it, and per-base qualities are unavailable. This sample was taken from a study of post-analysis software for immune sequencing data (dated by TCRdb to 2015 to 2017). Background on the whole study: Relapsing-remitting, secondary progressive and progressive-relapsing multiple sclerosis were recorded as disease courses, and subtype annotation was lacking for some patients. A subset of samples was prepared in parallel using single-end sample barcoding, then pooled and co-amplified after Illumina adapter ligation. The multiple sclerosis patient repertoires were compared with 11 previously published healthy control repertoires from donors aged roughly 6 to 25 years.

The library was built by means of PCR. TCRdb shows the sequencer as Illumina HiSeq 2500. To reduce PCR and sequencing biases, unique molecular identifiers were incorporated into the TCR beta cDNA libraries. Per 1 to 10 million input T cells, approximately 500,000 cDNA molecules were obtained, such that each molecule approximated one T cell. The patient libraries were prepared and sequenced with the same protocol used for the earlier healthy control dataset. Samples belonging to the same batch were prepared together, multiplexed and sequenced on a shared HiSeq lane. On the authors' methods: MIGEC handled the raw barcoded reads, throwing out single-read molecular identifier groups before consensus assembly and CDR3 extraction. VDJtools was used for post-analysis of the clonotype tables, and diversity was normalized by down-sampling every dataset to the size of the smallest sample. To correct batch-related cross-sample contamination, repertoire overlap clustering matched CDR3 amino acid sequences but not nucleotide sequences. TCRdb ran its own pipeline on the public reads, namely fastp trimming at Q25 and MiXCR clone calling, and kept in-frame beta chains. Each record represents a unique CDR3 protein, reported with the most common genes and DNA among its rows. The V and J calls shown here were made by TCRdb, not taken from the authors' results. This sample has about half a million distinct CDR3 sequences in its table, and 30% to 40% of those were observed once. Jointly, the top ten make up about 6% of the sample.

Trimming costs V 4 bases and J 2 bases, and their ends lie 6 bases apart. The CDR3 spans 11 residues, from the cysteine through the phenylalanine. Only the CDR3 DNA is retained, 33 bases long and in frame from the first base. The CDR1 and CDR2 encoded by the germline V gene are SQVTM and ANQGSEA. To demonstrate the VDJtools post-analysis software, TCR beta repertoires were profiled from the peripheral blood of more than ten young patients with multiple sclerosis. Multiple sclerosis patients were children and adolescents aged about 6 to 16 years. Study-wide findings and limitations: Normalized Chao1 diversity was significantly lower in multiple sclerosis patients than controls, suggesting substantial peripheral T-cell clonal expansion. A few TRBV segments, including TRBV5-6, TRBV5-1 and TRBV20-1, were significantly more frequent in patients than controls. The control group was slightly older than the multiple sclerosis patient group. Strong co-clustering of samples prepared in the same batch was shown by direct clustering with F measure, prompting a batch-effect correction.

The chain is encoded by TRBV29-1 joined to TRBJ2-7, with the D segment identity uncertain. Sequenced sample: blood. The clonotype originates from a girl aged 2 to 17 with multiple sclerosis. DNA sequence: TGCAGCGTTGCGGCAGCCTACGAGCAGTACTTC. This gives the protein CSVAAAYEQYF.